This T cell receptor (beta chain) was documented in a study of CD4+ T cells in melanoma. Study observations and caveats: A reported correlation linked neoantigen-specific CD4+ T cells to CD8+, macrophage and B cell function.

The CDR3 spans 14 residues. J was trimmed by 2 bases and V by 6 bases; bases with no gene match: 2. Germline V gives CDR1 SQVTM, CDR2 ANQGSEA. As concerns this clone: Its antigen is undetermined.

Data came from immunoSEQ multiplex PCR; TCRdb stores just in-frame clones and leaves some out. The sample has 110,000 to 150,000 clones; around 90% are singletons. The clonotype originates from a human donor with melanoma. The J gene is TRBJ2-3, the V gene TRBV29-1; 13 bases map to TRBD2. The CDR3 region has the DNA TGCAGCGTCGGACTAGCGGGGGCCACAGATACGCAGTATTTT. This translates into CSVGLAGATDTQYF.